This is a list of T cell receptor beta chains from one sample in a study of blood T cell repertoires in COVID-19. Using immunoSEQ multiplex PCR, the repertoire was profiled, and TCRdb retains in-frame clones only, with some absent. Of roughly 68,000 clones detected, approximately 88% appear once; the ten largest clones hold around 30%. Source material: peripheral blood. The origin of the receptors is a man between 50 and 59 years old with acute or convalescent COVID-19. Both conserved end residues are part of each CDR3. The D gene is left open where the match is weak. Not every row has a clone size; where given, it reads once, few, many or a size class.

j_gene: TRBJ2-2
v_gene: TRBV5-1
abundance: .
d_gene: .
CDR3nt: TGCGCCAGCAATGATCCACAGGGCAACACCGGGGAGCTGTTTTTT
CDR3aa: CASNDPQGNTGELFF

j_gene: TRBJ2-1
v_gene: TRBV6-5
abundance: .
d_gene: TRBD1
CDR3nt: TGTGCCAGCAGTCCGGCGACAGGGTATTACAATGAGCAGTTCTTC
CDR3aa: CASSPATGYYNEQFF

j_gene: TRBJ2-1
v_gene: TRBV7-8
abundance: .
d_gene: .
CDR3nt: TGTGCCAGCAGCCCACCCCTACTAGCCTCCTACAATGAGCAGTTCTTC
CDR3aa: CASSPPLLASYNEQFF

j_gene: TRBJ1-1
v_gene: TRBV4-2
abundance: .
d_gene: TRBD1
CDR3nt: TGTGCCAGCAGCCAAGAATCCCCCCGACAGGGGGGCACTGAAGCTTTCTTT
CDR3aa: CASSQESPRQGGTEAFF

j_gene: TRBJ1-4
v_gene: TRBV30
abundance: .
d_gene: .
CDR3nt: TGTGCCTGGAGTGCGAGGTCTGGTAATGAAAAACTGTTTTTT
CDR3aa: CAWSARSGNEKLFF

j_gene: TRBJ1-3
v_gene: TRBV6-5
abundance: .
d_gene: TRBD1
CDR3nt: TGTGCCGAACGGGACAGGGGAAGCTCTGGAAACACCATATATTTT
CDR3aa: CAERDRGSSGNTIYF

j_gene: TRBJ1-2
v_gene: TRBV2
abundance: .
d_gene: TRBD1
CDR3nt: TGTGCCAGCAGCACCGGGACAGGGGCCTATGGCTACACCTTC
CDR3aa: CASSTGTGAYGYTF

j_gene: TRBJ2-2
v_gene: TRBV12-5
abundance: .
d_gene: TRBD2
CDR3nt: TGTGCTAGTGGTTCGGGAGGGAGGGCCGGGGAGCTGTTTTTT
CDR3aa: CASGSGGRAGELFF

j_gene: TRBJ2-5
v_gene: TRBV7-9
abundance: .
d_gene: TRBD1
CDR3nt: TGTGCCAGCAGCTTAGGAGGACAGGGGTCCTCGACCCAGTACTTC
CDR3aa: CASSLGGQGSSTQYF

j_gene: TRBJ2-7
v_gene: TRBV7-2
abundance: .
d_gene: .
CDR3nt: TGTGCCAGCAGCGCAACGACGGGCTCCTACGAGCAGTACTTC
CDR3aa: CASSATTGSYEQYF

j_gene: TRBJ1-1
v_gene: TRBV30
abundance: .
d_gene: .
CDR3nt: TGTGCCTGGAGTACCATTACCGGACAGTTCAGGCCTGAAGCTTTCTTT
CDR3aa: CAWSTITGQFRPEAFF

j_gene: TRBJ2-3
v_gene: TRBV10-3
abundance: .
d_gene: TRBD2
CDR3nt: TGTGCCATCAGTGAGTCGACCGCGGGGGGCACAGATACGCAGTATTTT
CDR3aa: CAISESTAGGTDTQYF

j_gene: TRBJ1-6
v_gene: TRBV11-2
abundance: .
d_gene: TRBD1
CDR3nt: TGTGCCAGCAGCTTAGATCGGAGGGGGCGGCGAAATTCACCCCTCCACTTT
CDR3aa: CASSLDRRGRRNSPLHF

j_gene: TRBJ2-1
v_gene: TRBV12-3/TRBV12-4
abundance: .
d_gene: .
CDR3nt: TGTGCCAGCAGTTTAGAGCCAAACAGGGAGTTCTTC
CDR3aa: CASSLEPNREFF

j_gene: TRBJ1-6
v_gene: TRBV6-2/TRBV6-3
abundance: few
d_gene: TRBD1
CDR3nt: TGTGCCAGCAGTTCCCGGGACAGGGGTGATTCACCCCTCCACTTT
CDR3aa: CASSSRDRGDSPLHF

j_gene: TRBJ2-2
v_gene: TRBV5-8
abundance: .
d_gene: TRBD1
CDR3nt: TGTGCCAGCAGCCGGACAGGGGCGAACACCGGGGAGCTGTTTTTT
CDR3aa: CASSRTGANTGELFF

j_gene: TRBJ1-5
v_gene: TRBV7-6
abundance: .
d_gene: .
CDR3nt: TGTGCCAGCAGCTTAATGGGCAGGGTTTTAGGTCAGCCCCAGCATTTT
CDR3aa: CASSLMGRVLGQPQHF

j_gene: TRBJ1-1
v_gene: TRBV6-4
abundance: .
d_gene: TRBD1
CDR3nt: TGTGCCAGCAGTGGGACAGGGGGAGAAGCTTTCTTT
CDR3aa: CASSGTGGEAFF

j_gene: TRBJ2-6
v_gene: TRBV19
abundance: .
d_gene: .
CDR3nt: TGTGCCAGTAGGGTGGAGCGTCGCTCTGGGGCCAACGTCCTGACTTTC
CDR3aa: CASRVERRSGANVLTF

j_gene: TRBJ2-1
v_gene: TRBV6-5
abundance: .
d_gene: .
CDR3nt: TGTGCCAGCAGAAGACAGGGGAGGGGTGAGCAGTTCTTC
CDR3aa: CASRRQGRGEQFF

j_gene: TRBJ1-5
v_gene: TRBV27
abundance: once
d_gene: .
CDR3nt: TGTGCCAGCAGTCCGACAAAGACCGGTTATAGCAATCAGCCCCAGCATTTT
CDR3aa: CASSPTKTGYSNQPQHF

j_gene: TRBJ1-2
v_gene: TRBV5-6
abundance: .
d_gene: .
CDR3nt: TGTGCCAGCAGCGTATACGGAGGCGTAGTAAATGGCTACACCTTC
CDR3aa: CASSVYGGVVNGYTF

j_gene: TRBJ2-6
v_gene: TRBV2
abundance: .
d_gene: .
CDR3nt: TGTGCCAGCAGTGAAGCGTGGCAGTCTGGGGCCAACGTCCTGACTTTC
CDR3aa: CASSEAWQSGANVLTF

j_gene: TRBJ2-5
v_gene: TRBV11-2
abundance: .
d_gene: TRBD2
CDR3nt: TGTGCCAGCAGCGTAAGCGGGGACGCCGGGGGGGAGACCCAGTACTTC
CDR3aa: CASSVSGDAGGETQYF

j_gene: TRBJ1-3
v_gene: TRBV28
abundance: few
d_gene: TRBD1
CDR3nt: TGTGCCAGCAGCCTGGGACAGTCGCTCTCTGGAAACACCATATATTTT
CDR3aa: CASSLGQSLSGNTIYF